Each of the 28 T cell receptor beta chains below was sequenced from the same sample in a study of cytomegalovirus exposure and HLA in healthy donors. The PCR contained 60 Vbeta and 13 Jbeta primers. Using immunoSEQ multiplex PCR, the repertoire was profiled, and TCRdb retains in-frame clones only, with some absent. The table lists 130,000 to 150,000 clones, 60% to 80% of them singletons. Sequencing was performed on PBMCs. These receptors were taken from a woman aged 45-65 years in good health and CMV-seronegative.

The V call is TRBV5-6, the J call TRBJ2-7, with 8 positions matching TRBD1. This CDR3 has 13 residues. Germline values: CDR1 SGHDT, CDR2 YYEEEE. V was clipped by 4 bases and J by 3 bases; unmatched bases: 3. The chain's CDR3 is CASSRQGHYEQYF. CDR3 nucleotide sequence: TGTGCCAGCAGCCGACAGGGGCACTACGAGCAGTACTTC.

This chain uses TRBV11-3 with TRBJ2-3, with 8 bases matching TRBD2. Per germline, CDR1 SGHNT and CDR2 YENEEA. This CDR3 has 14 amino acids. The V gene end was trimmed by 4 bases and the J gene end by 6 bases; junction bases not matched to a gene: 6. DNA of the CDR3: TGTGCCAGCAGCTCCCCGGGACTAGTGGATACGCAGTATTTT. Its protein product is CASSSPGLVDTQYF. Drawing the rest from reference TRBV11-3 and TRBJ2-3, the complete variable domain is EAGVVQSPRYKIIEKKQPVAFWCNPISGHNTLYWYLQNLGQGPELLIRYENEEAVDDSQLPKDRFSAERLKGVDSTLKIQPAELGDSAVYLCASSSPGLVDTQYFGPGTRLTVL.

The rearrangement uses TRBV4-1 and TRBJ1-5; D unclear. CDR3 length equals 16 residues. Germline assignment: CDR1 MGHRA and CDR2 YSYEKL. Between the trimmed V and J ends, which lost 0 bases and 0 bases, there was a span of 9 bases. The CDR3 DNA reads as TGCGCCAGCAGCCAAGAGGTGGGCTATAGCAATCAGCCCCAGCATTTT. It translates to CASSQEVGYSNQPQHF.

This clone was detected once. The rearrangement joins TRBV6-1 to TRBJ2-3; 7 bases agree with TRBD1. Germline loops: CDR1 MNHNS, CDR2 SASEGT. The junction had 7 bases not matched to a gene; V was cut back by 7 bases and J by 0 bases. This CDR3 has 15 residues. The CDR3 loop reads CASNPLGQSTDTQYF. CDR3 bases: TGTGCCAGCAACCCCTTGGGACAGAGCACAGATACGCAGTATTTT.

This sequence joins TRBV6-5 and TRBJ1-6; 8 bases align to TRBD1. This CDR3 is 14 amino acids long. The germline V gene has CDR1 MNHEY and CDR2 SVGAGI. Trimming took 6 bases from V and 8 from J; bases not matched to a gene: 6. The DNA of the CDR3 is TGTGCCAGCAGCCGCCCGGGACAGGATTCACCCCTCCACTTT. Protein product: CASSRPGQDSPLHF.

The chain employs TRBV29-1 and TRBJ2-1; the match to TRBD1 covers 10 bases. The germline CDR1 and CDR2 sequences are SQVTM and ANQGSEA. This CDR3 has 14 amino acids. J lost 3 bases, V lost 4 bases, and 3 bases had no gene match. The CDR3 DNA reads TGCAGCGTTGGGGGGACAGGGGACTACAATGAGCAGTTCTTC. Amino acid sequence: CSVGGTGDYNEQFF.

This clone came up a few times. This chain uses TRBV5-4 with TRBJ2-5, with D possibly being TRBD2 (5 bases). The CDR3 sequence is 12 residues long. V was clipped by 5 bases and J by 5 bases, with 10 bases between them. CDR1 is SGHNT and CDR2 is YYREEE in the germline V gene (reference sequence). CDR3 loop: CASRRVGETQYF. The DNA for the CDR3 is TGTGCCAGCAGGAGGGTGGGGGAGACCCAGTACTTC.

The rearrangement uses TRBV4-2 and TRBJ2-3, with 11 bases matching TRBD2. The germline CDR1 and CDR2 sequences are LGHNA and YNFKEQ. J was trimmed by 4 bases and V by 4 bases; bases with no gene match: 10. This CDR3 spans 17 amino acids. The DNA of the CDR3 is TGTGCCAGCAGCCCTAACCCACTAGCGGGGGTTGCAGATACGCAGTATTTT. This translates into CASSPNPLAGVADTQYF.

CDR3 sequence: CSVGGGQLTNTEAFF. The CDR3, as DNA: TGCAGCGTCGGCGGGGGGCAACTGACGAACACTGAAGCTTTCTTT. The chain uses TRBV29-1 and TRBJ1-1; possibly TRBD1 for D (6 bases). Germline-derived CDR1 and CDR2 are SQVTM and ANQGSEA. The CDR3 runs to 15 residues. V was shortened by 6 bases and J by 1 base, with 18 bases between the two germline ends.

The chain joins TRBV7-6 to TRBJ1-2; D is ambiguous. This CDR3 contains 15 residues. The germline V gene has CDR1 SGHVS and CDR2 FNYEAQ. The V end lost 5 bases, the J end lost 1 base, and 14 bases lay between the germline ends. CDR3 sequence reads: CASSPSAFGNYGYTF. In DNA form, the CDR3 reads TGTGCCAGCAGCCCTAGTGCTTTTGGTAACTATGGCTACACCTTC.

Points on this clone: At one end, the junction sequence differs from germline, possibly due to a read error. The rearrangement uses TRBV7-9 and TRBJ2-6, with 9 bases fitting TRBD2. The length of the CDR3 is 17 residues. Germline V gene data show CDR1 as SEHNR and CDR2 as FQNEAQ (reference sequence). The CDR3 coding sequence is TGTTCCAGCGTGCCGGGACTAGCTATCTCTGGGGCCAACGTCCTGACTTTC. Protein sequence: CSSVPGLAISGANVLTF.

This chain uses TRBV29-1 with TRBJ2-3; 12 positions match TRBD2. Germline V CDR1 and CDR2: SQVTM, ANQGSEA. This CDR3 has 15 amino acids. V lost 1 base and J lost 6; bases outside the gene matches: 5. The CDR3 DNA is TGCAGCGTTGAAGGTACCCTAGCGGGGGGGGATACGCAGTATTTT. Amino acid sequence: CSVEGTLAGGDTQYF.

The chain has TRBV7-2 and TRBJ1-1, with a tentative D call TRBD1 (5 bases). V gave up 4 bases and J gave up 6 bases, with 12 bases separating them. Looked up from germline, CDR1 is SGHTA and CDR2 is FQGNSA. CDR3 size: 13 residues. The CDR3, as DNA: TGTGCCAGCAGCTCTATTCGGACATCTGAAGCTTTCTTT. Protein product: CASSSIRTSEAFF.

The rearrangement joins TRBV23-1 to TRBJ2-5, with D perhaps TRBD2 (5 bases). Being an ORF, TRBV23-1 has a function that is uncertain. V was pared by 2 bases and J by 2 bases, with 21 bases between. CDR3 length equals 18 residues. The CDR3 reads CASSQRYELRVLQETQYF. The CDR3 coding sequence is TGCGCCAGCAGTCAAAGGTACGAGTTGCGGGTATTACAAGAGACCCAGTACTTC.

V usage is TRBV6-5 and J usage is TRBJ2-3, with 7 bases aligning to TRBD1. Germline V gene data show CDR1 as MNHEY and CDR2 as SVGAGI. This CDR3 spans 14 amino acids. With V trimmed by 7 bases and J by 5 bases, 9 bases remained unmatched. The CDR3: CASNRQGVEDTQYF. In DNA form, the CDR3 reads TGTGCCAGCAACAGACAGGGTGTCGAAGATACGCAGTATTTT.

The rearrangement links TRBV19 to TRBJ1-2; 8 bases fit TRBD1. Germline V gene data show CDR1 as LNHDA and CDR2 as SQIVND (reference sequence). J was trimmed by 4 bases and V by 7 bases; bases with no gene match: 20. This CDR3 is 18 amino acids long. The CDR3, as DNA: TGTGCCAGTATCGATCCGAGGGCAGGGGGCTATCGAAGCTATGGCTACACCTTC. Encoded protein: CASIDPRAGGYRSYGYTF.

This clone was seen only once. This chain uses TRBV5-4 with TRBJ1-4, with D tentatively TRBD1 (6 bases). The CDR3 is 14 amino acids. The germline V and J ends were trimmed by 4 bases and 7 bases, with 14 bases remaining between them. Germline loops: CDR1 SGHNT, CDR2 YYREEE (reference sequence). CDR3 loop: CASSPWGRSEKLFF. As DNA, the CDR3 is TGTGCCAGCAGCCCTTGGGGGCGTAGTGAAAAACTGTTTTTT.

This clone came up once. The CDR3: CASSPGEGHGYTF. Written as DNA, the CDR3 is TGTGCCAGCAGCCCGGGGGAGGGCCATGGCTACACCTTC. The chain couples TRBV7-3 to TRBJ1-2, with D possibly TRBD1 on 5 matching bases. Trimming left V 5 bases short and J 6 bases short, with 13 bases between. CDR1 SGHTA and CDR2 FQGTGA come from the germline V gene. This CDR3 has 13 amino acids.

J is TRBJ2-5 and V is TRBV5-4; D is possibly TRBD2 (5 bases). Germline CDR1 reads SGHNT; CDR2 reads YYREEE (reference sequence). The CDR3 totals 12 residues. Trimming pared 3 bases from V and 4 bases from J, leaving 7 bases between. The CDR3 loop is CASSWELETQYF. Written as DNA, the CDR3 is TGTGCCAGCAGCTGGGAGTTAGAGACCCAGTACTTC.

The CDR3 DNA reads TGTGCCAGCAGCTTTAGCGGGGGGCCGGGAGATACGCAGTATTTT. It is translated as CASSFSGGPGDTQYF. This rearrangement joins TRBV11-3 to TRBJ2-3; 10 positions agree with TRBD2. The CDR3 has 15 residues. Trimming cost V 3 bases and J 5 bases; bases outside gene matches: 5. The V gene's germline CDR1 is SGHNT and CDR2 YENEEA.

This sequence joins TRBV5-1 and TRBJ2-2, with a weak D call TRBD1 (5 bases). This CDR3 is built from 16 residues. The V gene's germline CDR1 is SGHRS and CDR2 YFSETQ. V was trimmed by 1 base and J by 6 bases, leaving 16 bases between them. The CDR3 coding sequence is TGCGCCAGCAGCTTGCAGGGTGTTTGGGGTGCCGGGGAGCTGTTTTTT. Encoded protein: CASSLQGVWGAGELFF.

This clone turned up a few times. The genes are TRBV2 and TRBJ1-3, with a weak D call TRBD1 (6 bases). This CDR3 is built from 14 residues. Deletions cut 11 bases from V and 0 bases from J, with 14 bases between. CDR1 and CDR2 from the germline V gene are SNHLY and FYNNEI. In DNA form, the CDR3 reads TGTGCCTCCTTGGGGGCAAGCTCTGGAAACACCATATATTTT. Residues: CASLGASSGNTIYF.

This chain joins TRBV4-3 and TRBJ1-2, with TRBD1 matching 9 bases. V was pared by 3 bases and J by 8 bases, with 4 bases of the junction left unmatched. Germline V gene lookup returns CDR1 LGHNA and CDR2 YSLEER. This CDR3 spans 13 amino acids. For the CDR3, the DNA is TGCGCCAGCAGCCAGGACAGGGGCTGGGGCTACACCTTC. This encodes CASSQDRGWGYTF.

This clone was found a few times. The chain carries TRBV5-6 and TRBJ2-1; no clear D. The germline V gene has CDR1 SGHDT and CDR2 YYEEEE. The V and J ends lost 3 bases and 0 bases respectively, with 7 bases between them. CDR3 size: 14 residues. Here the CDR3 DNA reads TGTGCCAGCAGCTCGACACACTCCTACAATGAGCAGTTCTTC. Its protein is CASSSTHSYNEQFF.

About this clone itself: One end of the junction fails to match germline, which may point to a read error. The chain has TRBV7-8 and TRBJ1-2, with 10 bases lining up with TRBD1. The CDR3 runs to 14 residues. Looked up from germline, CDR1 is SGHVS and CDR2 is FQNEAQ. For the CDR3, the DNA is TGTGCCAGCACCCTCACCCGGGACAGGGGCGGCTACCCCTTC. Amino acid sequence: CASTLTRDRGGYPF.

This sequence joins TRBV7-9 and TRBJ1-5; weak D call: TRBD1 (5 bases). Germline CDR1 and CDR2: SEHNR and FQNEAQ (reference sequence). Trimming took off 4 bases at V and 8 bases at J, with 9 bases between the two ends. CDR3 size: 12 residues. The CDR3 region has the DNA TGTGCCAGCAGCTGGGGGAGGGAGCCCCAGCATTTT. Translation gives CASSWGREPQHF.

The rearrangement links TRBV5-6 to TRBJ2-5; D remains ambiguous. Germline V gives CDR1 SGHDT, CDR2 YYEEEE. V was pared by 5 bases and J by 0 bases, with 11 bases between. The CDR3 length is 14 residues. The CDR3 nucleotides read TGTGCCAGCAGTTATGACTTGTACCAAGAGACCCAGTACTTC. It yields the protein CASSYDLYQETQYF.

The chain joins TRBV27 to TRBJ2-7, with 9 bases lining up with TRBD1. The germline V gene encodes CDR1 MNHEY and CDR2 SMNVEV (reference sequence). V trimming: 6 bases; J trimming: 2 bases; junction bases outside the gene matches: 5. The CDR3 totals 14 residues. The CDR3 region is CASRSGTGTYEQYF. The CDR3 coding sequence is TGTGCCAGCAGGAGTGGGACAGGGACCTACGAGCAGTACTTC.